This T cell receptor beta chain is drawn from a study of low-dose radiotherapy and immunotherapy resistance in tumors. Study-level information: A dose of 0.5 Gy per fraction was delivered to Cohort 1 every 2 weeks, for a total of 6.5 Gy. Each patient took aspirin at a dose of 300 mg by mouth once daily over the course of four cycles, with dosing beginning on cycle 1 day 1.

TRAV- and TRBV-specific primers, spanning alpha and beta chains, primed first-strand cDNA. With a constant-region primer and a V-primer adapter, TCRs were subjected to about 20 PCR cycles of amplification. mRNA, after isolation, was amplified by in vitro transcription. TCRdb reprocessed the reads via MiXCR and lists one record per CDR3 protein. The data show more than 50,000 distinct CDR3 sequences, roughly 24% seen once. As for time point: before trial treatment. In the RACIN dose-escalation trial, donors got nivolumab plus ipilimumab with aspirin, cyclophosphamide and radiotherapy. The V and J ends lost 4 bases and 10 bases, in that order; junction bases with no gene match: 20. The CDR3 extends over 20 amino acids. Germline V lookup: CDR1 SGHRS, CDR2 YFSETQ.

Source: PBMCs, taken before treatment. V is TRBV5-1 and J is TRBJ2-1; 16 bases line up with TRBD2. The TCR was taken from a male donor with prostate cancer. The CDR3: CASSQGEGPGTSGRAGEQFF. For the CDR3, the DNA is TGCGCCAGCAGCCAGGGTGAGGGCCCCGGGACTAGCGGGAGGGCAGGAGAGCAGTTCTTC.